A single sample gave rise to the 5 T cell receptor beta chains below, sequenced in a study of response to subunit inactivated influenza vaccine. TCRdb called the RT-PCR reads again in MiXCR, with one record for every CDR3 protein. The data hold more than 700,000 distinct CDR3 sequences, with 21% observed a single time. The input for sequencing was PBMCs from blood, taken around 5 days after vaccination. Source of these receptors: a man between 50 and 59 years old who received an inactivated influenza vaccine.

There are a few counts of this clonotype. The chain links TRBV5-1 to TRBJ2-1; D is possibly TRBD2 (6 bases). The CDR3 extends over 16 amino acids. V shed 0 bases and J shed 3 bases, with 13 bases lying between them. Germline V gene data show CDR1 as SGHRS and CDR2 as YFSETQ. CDR3 region: CASSLEAGTFYNEQFF. CDR3 bases: TGCGCCAGCAGCTTGGAGGCGGGAACCTTCTACAATGAGCAGTTCTTC.

This clonotype showed up many times. V is TRBV29-1 and J is TRBJ2-3; the D call may be TRBD1 or TRBD2 (5 bases each). The CDR3 extends over 14 amino acids. V lost 7 bases to trimming and J lost 9 bases, with 23 bases between them. Germline V gene data show CDR1 as SQVTM and CDR2 as ANQGSEA. CDR3 sequence (DNA): TGCAGCGCTATGCTAGGGGCGGAGGTTGGGACGCAGTATTTT. This sequence encodes CSAMLGAEVGTQYF.

The chain joins TRBV20-1 to TRBJ2-6; no clear D gene. With 1 base removed from V and 0 bases from J, the gap between germline ends came to 10 bases. Germline CDR1 is DFQATT and CDR2 is SNEGSKA (reference sequence). This CDR3 spans 16 amino acids. The CDR3 sequence: CSARVVGSSGANVLTF. CDR3 DNA: TGCAGTGCTAGAGTTGTCGGGTCCTCTGGGGCCAACGTCCTGACTTTC.

The CDR3 nucleotides read TGCGCCAGCAGCCAAGATAGGACTAGCGGGGTTGAGCAGTTCTTC. Its translation is CASSQDRTSGVEQFF. The J gene is TRBJ2-1, the V gene TRBV4-3, with TRBD2 matching over 12 bases. Per the germline V gene, CDR1 is LGHNA and CDR2 is YSLEER. CDR3 length equals 15 residues. Trimming at V came to 0 bases and at J to 9 bases, leaving 3 bases not matched to a gene.

The rearrangement uses TRBV11-2 and TRBJ2-5; D perhaps matches TRBD2 (5 bases). Per the germline V gene, CDR1 is SGHAT and CDR2 is FQNNGV. There are 15 residues in the CDR3. The germline V and J ends were trimmed by 4 bases and 2 bases, with 14 bases remaining between them. The DNA for the CDR3 is TGTGCCAGCAGCTGGTCGCCGGGAACGCAAGAGACCCAGTACTTC. As protein: CASSWSPGTQETQYF. The variable domain in full, completed from reference TRBV11-2 and TRBJ2-5, reads EAGVAQSPRYKIIEKRQSVAFWCNPISGHATLYWYQQILGQGPKLLIQFQNNGVVDDSQLPKDRFSAERLKGVDSTLKIQPAKLEDSAVYLCASSWSPGTQETQYFGPGTRLLVL.